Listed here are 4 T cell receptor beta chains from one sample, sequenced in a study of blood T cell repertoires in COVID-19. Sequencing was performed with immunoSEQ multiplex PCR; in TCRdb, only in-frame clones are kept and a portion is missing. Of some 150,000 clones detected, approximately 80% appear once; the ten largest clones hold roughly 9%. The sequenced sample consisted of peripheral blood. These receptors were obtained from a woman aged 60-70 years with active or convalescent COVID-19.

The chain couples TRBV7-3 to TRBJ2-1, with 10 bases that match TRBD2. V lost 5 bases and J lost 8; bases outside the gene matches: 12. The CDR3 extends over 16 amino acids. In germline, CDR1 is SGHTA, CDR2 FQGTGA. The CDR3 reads CASSPPSSGRFHEQFF. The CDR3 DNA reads TGTGCCAGCAGCCCCCCTTCTAGCGGGAGATTCCATGAGCAGTTCTTC. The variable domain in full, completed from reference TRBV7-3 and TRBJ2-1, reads GAGVSQTPSNKVTEKGKYVELRCDPISGHTALYWYRQSLGQGPEFLIYFQGTGAADDSGLPNDRFFAVRPEGSVSTLKIQRTERGDSAVYLCASSPPSSGRFHEQFFGPGTRLTVL.

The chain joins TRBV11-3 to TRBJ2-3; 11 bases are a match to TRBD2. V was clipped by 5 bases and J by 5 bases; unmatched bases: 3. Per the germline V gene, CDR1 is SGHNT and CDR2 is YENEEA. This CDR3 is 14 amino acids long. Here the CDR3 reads CASSPGLAGDTQYF. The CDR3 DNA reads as TGTGCCAGCAGCCCAGGACTAGCGGGAGATACGCAGTATTTT.

The CDR3 coding sequence is TGTGCCAGGAGAACCGGGGGCACAGATACGCAGTATTTT. Amino acid sequence: CARRTGGTDTQYF. V gene TRBV28 combines with J gene TRBJ2-3; maybe TRBD2 (5 bases). The CDR3 loop spans 13 amino acids. CDR1 is MDHEN, CDR2 SYDVKM, per germline. Trimming removed 9 bases at V and 1 base at J, with 11 bases between. The full variable domain, rest sourced from reference TRBV28 and TRBJ2-3, is DVKVTQSSRYLVKRTGEKVFLECVQDMDHENMFWYRQDPGLGLRLIYFSYDVKMKEKGDIPEGYSVSREKKERFSLILESASTNQTSMYLCARRTGGTDTQYFGPGTRLTVL.

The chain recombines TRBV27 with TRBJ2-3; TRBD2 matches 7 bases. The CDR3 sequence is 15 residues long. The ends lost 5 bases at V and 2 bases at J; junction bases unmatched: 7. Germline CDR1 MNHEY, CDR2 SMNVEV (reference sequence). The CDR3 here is CASSPGLVVTDTQYF. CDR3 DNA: TGTGCCAGCAGTCCCGGACTAGTTGTCACAGATACGCAGTATTTT.